A selection of T cell receptor beta chains follows, all from one sample in a study of human T cells and chemical hapten exposure. TCRdb independently ran MiXCR on the RACE reads; one entry per CDR3 protein. The sample yields more than 85,000 distinct CDR3 sequences, roughly a tenth seen once. Source: whole blood, taken in connection with sensitization to the hapten diphenylcyclopropenone (DPC). All receptors come from a woman in her thirties or forties with alopecia areata. Some clones in this sample may be carry-over from other donors' samples. CDR3s include the opening cysteine and the closing phenylalanine or tryptophan. The D gene is left open where the match is weak. Size tells how often a clone was seen (once, few, many) or the class of an expanded clone, and some rows leave it out.

>-|few|13|TRBV11-2|TRBJ1-2
CASSPGTDYGYTF
TGTGCCAGCAGCCCAGGGACTGATTATGGCTACACCTTC
>TRBD1|-|15|TRBV7-2|TRBJ2-7
CASSPSGTVAYEQYF
TGTGCCAGCAGCCCCTCCGGGACAGTAGCCTACGAGCAGTACTTC
>-|-|16|TRBV25-1|TRBJ2-7
CASSGLQRGRSYEQYF
TGTGCCAGCAGTGGCCTCCAGAGAGGAAGAAGCTACGAGCAGTACTTC
>TRBD1|-|15|TRBV10-3|TRBJ2-1
CATYQTGQSYNEQFF
TGTGCCACATACCAGACGGGACAGTCCTACAATGAGCAGTTCTTC
>-|few|13|TRBV5-5|TRBJ2-7
CASSGAGLGEQYF
TGTGCCAGCAGCGGGGCAGGGTTGGGCGAGCAGTACTTC
>-|few|16|TRBV7-2|TRBJ2-3
CASSLRQRTSTDTQYF
TGTGCCAGCAGCTTACGTCAGCGGACTAGCACAGATACGCAGTATTTT
>-|many|14|TRBV7-2|TRBJ1-6
CASSFGTVNSPLHF
TGTGCCAGCAGCTTCGGCACGGTCAATTCACCCCTCCACTTT
>-|-|13|TRBV29-1|TRBJ2-7
CSVGGTSAYEQYF
TGCAGCGTTGGCGGGACTTCGGCCTACGAGCAGTACTTC
>-|many|14|TRBV20-1|TRBJ1-3
CSAREGRGGNTIYF
TGCAGTGCTAGAGAGGGAAGGGGTGGAAACACCATATATTTT
>-|many|15|TRBV6-2/TRBV6-3|TRBJ1-5
CASSYSAALIRPQHF
TGTGCCAGCAGTTACTCTGCGGCGTTAATCAGGCCCCAGCATTTT
>TRBD2|few|19|TRBV5-1|TRBJ2-7
CASSLVGTSGGASSYEQYF
TGCGCCAGCAGCTTGGTAGGGACTAGCGGGGGGGCGAGCTCCTACGAGCAGTACTTC
>TRBD1|few|15|TRBV7-8|TRBJ1-2
CASSLQGILNYGYTF
TGTGCCAGCAGCCTACAGGGGATACTCAACTATGGCTACACCTTC
>-|many|15|TRBV4-3|TRBJ1-5
CASSQDLGGGQPQHF
TGCGCCAGCAGCCAAGATCTTGGAGGGGGTCAGCCCCAGCATTTT
>TRBD1|many|15|TRBV5-1|TRBJ1-1
CASSYAGTGTPEAFF
TGCGCCAGCAGCTATGCGGGGACAGGGACCCCTGAAGCTTTCTTT
>-|many|15|TRBV10-3|TRBJ2-1
CAISEGQAFYNEQFF
TGTGCCATCAGTGAGGGCCAGGCCTTTTACAATGAGCAGTTCTTC
>-|many|17|TRBV7-2|TRBJ1-5
CASSLEKGSYSNQPQHF
TGTGCCAGCAGCTTAGAGAAGGGGTCGTATAGCAATCAGCCCCAGCATTTT
>TRBD2|many|15|TRBV6-5|TRBJ2-1
CASSYGSGGHREQFF
TGTGCCAGCAGTTACGGTAGCGGGGGGCATCGTGAGCAGTTCTTC
>-|few|15|TRBV5-1|TRBJ2-6
CASSLGPGGANVLTF
TGCGCCAGCAGCTTGGGGCCAGGTGGGGCCAACGTCCTGACTTTC
>-|many|13|TRBV21-1|TRBJ2-2
CASSKVGPGELFF
TGTGCCAGCAGCAAAGTAGGACCCGGGGAGCTGTTTTTT
>-|many|14|TRBV18|TRBJ1-1
CASSPLAGSTEAFF
TGTGCCAGCTCACCATTAGCAGGGAGCACTGAAGCTTTCTTT
>TRBD2|many|18|TRBV4-2|TRBJ2-3
CASSLSGGLAGSTDTQYF
TGTGCCAGCAGCCTATCAGGGGGACTAGCGGGCAGCACAGATACGCAGTATTTT
>-|-|16|TRBV7-2|TRBJ1-1
CASSYPARVKHTEAFF
TGTGCCAGCAGCTACCCTGCGAGAGTGAAGCACACTGAAGCTTTCTTT
>-|many|13|TRBV28|TRBJ1-1
CASSSGSGTEAFF
TGTGCCAGCAGTTCAGGGTCGGGGACTGAAGCTTTCTTT
>-|many|12|TRBV29-1|TRBJ1-5
CSAGQNNQPQHF
TGCAGCGCCGGACAGAACAATCAGCCCCAGCATTTT
>TRBD1|many|17|TRBV6-6|TRBJ1-2
CASSYSKDRGLFYGYTF
TGTGCCAGCAGTTACTCAAAGGACAGGGGGCTCTTCTATGGCTACACCTTC
>TRBD2|many|16|TRBV12-3/TRBV12-4|TRBJ2-1
CASSLEGLAALGEQFF
TGTGCCAGCAGTCTAGAGGGACTAGCGGCCCTAGGGGAGCAGTTCTTC
>-|-|13|TRBV9|TRBJ2-7
CASSPRLAPEQYF
TGTGCCAGCAGCCCCCGACTGGCCCCCGAGCAGTACTTC
>TRBD1|-|15|TRBV2|TRBJ1-5
CASSEGDSSNQPQHF
TGTGCCAGCAGTGAGGGGGACAGTAGCAATCAGCCCCAGCATTTT
>-|-|11|TRBV20-1|TRBJ1-1
CSARGPVEAFF
TGCAGTGCTAGGGGACCGGTTGAAGCTTTCTTT
>-|many|17|TRBV3-1|TRBJ2-6
CASSSPPPYSGANVLTF
TGTGCCAGCAGCTCACCCCCTCCCTACTCTGGGGCCAACGTCCTGACTTTC
>TRBD1|few|16|TRBV7-2|TRBJ2-3
CASSLVLYRGWDTQYF
TGTGCCAGCAGCTTAGTTCTTTACAGGGGTTGGGATACGCAGTATTTT
>TRBD1|many|13|TRBV15|TRBJ2-5
CATSRGQGETQYF
TGTGCCACCAGCAGAGGACAGGGAGAGACCCAGTACTTC
>-|many|11|TRBV7-2|TRBJ2-7
CASSNHYEQYF
TGTGCCAGCAGTAACCACTACGAGCAGTACTTC
>-|many|13|TRBV6-5|TRBJ2-6
CASSTLGANVLTF
TGTGCCAGCAGCACCCTGGGGGCCAACGTCCTGACTTTC
>-|many|14|TRBV28|TRBJ2-7
CASSPTGLTGEQYF
TGTGCCAGCAGCCCGACAGGCCTAACGGGGGAGCAGTACTTC
>TRBD1|-|14|TRBV12-3/TRBV12-4|TRBJ2-7
CASSLAAGGHEQYF
TGTGCCAGCAGTTTAGCCGCAGGGGGACACGAGCAGTACTTC
>TRBD1|many|16|TRBV24-1|TRBJ1-5
CATSDAATGVDQPQHF
TGTGCCACCAGTGACGCTGCGACAGGGGTGGATCAGCCCCAGCATTTT
>-|many|13|TRBV29-1|TRBJ2-7
CSVEIGTPYEQYF
TGCAGCGTTGAGATTGGGACTCCCTACGAGCAGTACTTC
>-|many|15|TRBV5-4|TRBJ1-2
CASSLSHVANYGYTF
TGTGCCAGCAGCCTGAGTCACGTCGCCAACTATGGCTACACCTTC
>-|few|15|TRBV9|TRBJ1-1
CASSVGQGLNTEAFF
TGTGCCAGCAGCGTAGGTCAGGGGTTGAACACTGAAGCTTTCTTT
>TRBD1|-|17|TRBV7-2|TRBJ1-5
CASSLSGGTGNNQPQHF
TGTGCCAGCAGCCTTAGCGGAGGGACAGGGAACAATCAGCCCCAGCATTTT
>-|many|14|TRBV10-3|TRBJ2-1
CAIKGGPMNNEQFF
TGTGCCATCAAGGGGGGGCCCATGAACAATGAGCAGTTCTTC
>-|many|15|TRBV7-6|TRBJ1-1
CASSLAGPVNTEAFF
TGTGCCAGCAGCTTAGCTGGACCCGTAAACACTGAAGCTTTCTTT
>-|-|13|TRBV20-1|TRBJ2-4
CSALPGGVDIQYF
TGCAGTGCTCTCCCAGGCGGGGTGGACATTCAGTACTTC
>-|-|14|TRBV7-2|TRBJ2-5
CASSFQGSGETQYF
TGTGCCAGCAGCTTCCAGGGTTCGGGTGAGACCCAGTACTTC
>TRBD1|many|16|TRBV6-6|TRBJ1-6
CASALRVGTVPRPLHF
TGTGCCAGCGCCCTACGAGTAGGGACAGTGCCCCGACCCCTCCACTTT
>-|-|13|TRBV2|TRBJ2-7
CARGEAETYEQYF
TGTGCCAGGGGGGAGGCGGAGACCTACGAGCAGTACTTC
>TRBD1|many|16|TRBV29-1|TRBJ1-2
CSVKPGQGPGNYGYTF
TGCAGCGTTAAACCGGGACAGGGCCCCGGAAACTATGGCTACACCTTC
>-|-|15|TRBV7-9|TRBJ2-1
CASSAGSLGHNEQFF
TGTGCCAGCAGCGCAGGGAGTTTGGGCCACAATGAGCAGTTCTTC
>-|-|13|TRBV2|TRBJ1-1
CASSSQQNTEAFF
TGTGCCAGCAGTTCACAGCAGAACACTGAAGCTTTCTTT
>-|few|13|TRBV27|TRBJ1-1
CASNPRRGGEAFF
TGTGCCAGCAATCCCCGCCGCGGGGGCGAAGCTTTCTTT
>-|many|15|TRBV6-4|TRBJ1-5
CASSEAGGSNQPQHF
TGTGCCAGCAGTGAAGCTGGGGGCTCCAATCAGCCCCAGCATTTT
>-|few|14|TRBV20-1|TRBJ1-1
CSARKGGINTEAFF
TGCAGTGCTCGAAAGGGGGGTATTAACACTGAAGCTTTCTTT
>TRBD1|many|13|TRBV4-2|TRBJ2-2
CASRTQGTGELFF
TGTGCCAGCAGGACACAGGGGACCGGGGAGCTGTTTTTT
>-|-|17|TRBV6-1|TRBJ1-4
CASSEPGQPSSNEKLFF
TGTGCCAGCAGTGAACCGGGACAACCTAGCTCAAATGAAAAACTGTTTTTT
>-|few|14|TRBV7-2|TRBJ1-2
CASSPGRGARGYTF
TGTGCCAGCAGCCCAGGAAGGGGGGCGAGAGGCTACACCTTC
>-|few|12|TRBV28|TRBJ2-7
CASSQQGREQYF
TGTGCCAGCAGTCAACAAGGCCGGGAGCAGTACTTC
>-|-|14|TRBV6-5|TRBJ2-1
CASSIQGPPSEQFF
TGTGCCAGCTCCATCCAAGGTCCCCCTAGTGAGCAGTTCTTC
>-|few|12|TRBV7-9|TRBJ2-7
CAGVSGKYEQYF
TGTGCCGGCGTCAGCGGTAAATACGAGCAGTACTTC